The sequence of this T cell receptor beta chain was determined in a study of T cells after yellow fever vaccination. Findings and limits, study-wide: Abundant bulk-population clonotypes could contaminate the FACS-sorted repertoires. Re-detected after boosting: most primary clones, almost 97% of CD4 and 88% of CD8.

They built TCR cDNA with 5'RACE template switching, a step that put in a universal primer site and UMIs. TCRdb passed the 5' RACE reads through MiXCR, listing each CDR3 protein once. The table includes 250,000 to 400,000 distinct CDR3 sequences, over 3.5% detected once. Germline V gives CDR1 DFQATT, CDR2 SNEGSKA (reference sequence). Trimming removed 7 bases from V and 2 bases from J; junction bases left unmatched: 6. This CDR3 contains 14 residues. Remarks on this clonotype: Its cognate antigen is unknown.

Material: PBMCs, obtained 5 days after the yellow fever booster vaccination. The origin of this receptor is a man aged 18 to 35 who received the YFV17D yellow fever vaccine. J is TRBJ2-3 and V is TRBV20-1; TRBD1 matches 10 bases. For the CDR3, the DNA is TGCAGTGTTAGGGGACAGGGGATCACAGATACGCAGTATTTT. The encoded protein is CSVRGQGITDTQYF.